This TCR beta chain derives from a study of post-analysis software for immune sequencing data. Study results and limitations: Patients had higher frequencies than controls of five TRBV segments, including TRBV5-6, TRBV5-1 and TRBV20-1.

Per germline, CDR1 SGHTA and CDR2 FQGNSA. CDR3 size: 14 residues. V trimming: 3 bases; J trimming: 3 bases; junction bases outside the gene matches: 4. With regard to this clonotype: Its antigen is as yet unknown.

Researchers reported that TCR beta cDNA libraries carried unique molecular identifiers. TCRdb fed the PCR reads into MiXCR, producing one record per CDR3 protein. The table lists about 460,000 distinct CDR3 sequences, roughly 45% of them singletons, with 9% to 14% in the top ten. The sample comprised blood. The chain has TRBV7-2 and TRBJ1-1; 7 bases are shared with TRBD1. This receptor was identified in a girl between 5 and 17 years old with multiple sclerosis. As DNA, the CDR3 is TGTGCCAGCAGCTTGACAGGGTCGGACACTGAAGCTTTCTTT. Its protein is CASSLTGSDTEAFF.